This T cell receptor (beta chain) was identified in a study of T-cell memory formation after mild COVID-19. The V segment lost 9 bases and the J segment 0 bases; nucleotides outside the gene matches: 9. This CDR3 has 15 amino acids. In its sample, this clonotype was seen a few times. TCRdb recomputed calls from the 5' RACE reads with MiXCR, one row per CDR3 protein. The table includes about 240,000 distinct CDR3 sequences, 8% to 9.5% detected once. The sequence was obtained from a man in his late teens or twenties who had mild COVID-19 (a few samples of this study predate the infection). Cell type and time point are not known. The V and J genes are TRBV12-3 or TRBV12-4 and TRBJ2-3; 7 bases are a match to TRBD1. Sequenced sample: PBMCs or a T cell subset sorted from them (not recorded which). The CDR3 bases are TGTGCCAGTAACCCAGGGGGACCGAGCACAGATACGCAGTATTTT. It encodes CASNPGGPSTDTQYF.